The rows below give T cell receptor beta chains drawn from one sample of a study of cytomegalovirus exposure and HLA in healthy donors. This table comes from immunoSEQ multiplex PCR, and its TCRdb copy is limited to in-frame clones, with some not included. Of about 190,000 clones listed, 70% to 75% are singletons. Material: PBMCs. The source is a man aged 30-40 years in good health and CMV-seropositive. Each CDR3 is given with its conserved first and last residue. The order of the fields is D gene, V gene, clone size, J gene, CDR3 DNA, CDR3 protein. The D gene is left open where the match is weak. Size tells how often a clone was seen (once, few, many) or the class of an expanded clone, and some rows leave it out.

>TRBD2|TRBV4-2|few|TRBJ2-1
TGTGCCAGCAGCCAAGTCGACCCTTGGACTAGCGGGGACAATGAGCAGTTCTTC
CASSQVDPWTSGDNEQFF
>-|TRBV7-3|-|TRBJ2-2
TGTGCCAGCAGCTTCCCAGACACCGGGGAGCTGTTTTTT
CASSFPDTGELFF
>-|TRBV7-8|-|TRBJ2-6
TGTGCCAGCAGCCGATCGGGATACTCTGGGGCCAACGTCCTGACTTTC
CASSRSGYSGANVLTF
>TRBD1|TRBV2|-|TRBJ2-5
TGTGCCAGCAGCGCTCTCGGACAGGTTCAAGAGACCCAGTACTTC
CASSALGQVQETQYF
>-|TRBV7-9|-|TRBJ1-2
TGTGCCAGCAGCTTAGCGGAGGTCTATGGCTACACCTTC
CASSLAEVYGYTF
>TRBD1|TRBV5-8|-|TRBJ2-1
TGTGCCAGCAGCCCAGGGACAGGAAGCTCCTACAATGAGCAGTTCTTC
CASSPGTGSSYNEQFF
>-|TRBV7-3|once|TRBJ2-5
TGTGCTATATCAGCTTTCGGACTGGGGCAAGAGACCCAGTACTTC
CAISAFGLGQETQYF
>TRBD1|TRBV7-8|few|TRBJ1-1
TGTGCCAGCAGCCTCCGGGACAGGGGATCGAACACTGAAGCTTTCTTT
CASSLRDRGSNTEAFF
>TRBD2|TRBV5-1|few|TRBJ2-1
TGCGCCAGCAGCGAGCTAGGTTCGGGAGGACCAAGGGAGCAGTTCTTC
CASSELGSGGPREQFF
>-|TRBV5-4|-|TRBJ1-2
TGTGCCAGCAGCTTAGCAGGGATTGACTATGGCTACACCTTC
CASSLAGIDYGYTF
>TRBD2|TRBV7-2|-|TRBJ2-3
TGTGCCAGCAGGCGACTAGCGACGTTCACAGATACGCAGTATTTT
CASRRLATFTDTQYF
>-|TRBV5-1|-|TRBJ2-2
TGCGCCAGCAGCCCCAGACAACGCATTCAAAGCGGGGAGCTGTTTTTT
CASSPRQRIQSGELFF
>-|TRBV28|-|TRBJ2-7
TGTGCCAGCAGTTTTTCTAGGGCGGCTTCAGGGGCTTCCTACGAGCAGTACTTC
CASSFSRAASGASYEQYF
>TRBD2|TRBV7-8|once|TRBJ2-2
TGTGCCAGCAGACAAAGCGGGGGGGCGACCGGGGAGCTGTTTTTT
CASRQSGGATGELFF
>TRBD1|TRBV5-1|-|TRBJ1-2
TGCGCCAGCAGCCAGACAGGGGGCGCAAACTATGGCTACACCTTC
CASSQTGGANYGYTF
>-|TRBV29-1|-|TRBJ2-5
TGCAGCGTTGCGGTTCTAGCAGAGGAGACCCAGTACTTC
CSVAVLAEETQYF
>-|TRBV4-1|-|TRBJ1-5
TGCGCCGGCAGCCAACAAGAAAACAGGCTCAATCAGCCCCAGCATTTT
CAGSQQENRLNQPQHF
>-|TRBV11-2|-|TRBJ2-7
TGTGCCAGCAGCTTAGATCCCCGGACTAACCTCTACGAGCAGTACTTC
CASSLDPRTNLYEQYF
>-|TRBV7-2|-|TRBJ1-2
TGTGCCAGCAGCTTAGATGCAGGGATAGTTGGCTACACCTTC
CASSLDAGIVGYTF
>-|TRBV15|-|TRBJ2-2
TGTGCCACCAGCAGAACGGGACAGGGTGGACTAGCGCCGAACACCGGGGAGCTGTTTTTT
CATSRTGQGGLAPNTGELFF
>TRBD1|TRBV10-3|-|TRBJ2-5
TGTGCCATCAGTGAGGCCAGGAGGGACAGGAGGGAGCAGTACTTC
CAISEARRDRREQYF
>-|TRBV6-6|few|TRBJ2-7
TGTGCCAGCAGTATCCCGGGGTGGGACGAGCAGTACTTC
CASSIPGWDEQYF
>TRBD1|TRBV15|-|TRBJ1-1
TGTGCCACCAGCACCCCCCCGGGACAGCTCATGAACACTGAAGCTTTCTTT
CATSTPPGQLMNTEAFF
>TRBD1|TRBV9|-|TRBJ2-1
TGTGCCAGCAGCGTAGACCTGACAGGGGGTGACAATGAGCAGTTCTTC
CASSVDLTGGDNEQFF
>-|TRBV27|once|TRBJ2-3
TGTGCCAGCACCAGTAGCGGAACAGATACGCAGTATTTT
CASTSSGTDTQYF
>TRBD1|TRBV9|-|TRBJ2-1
TGTGCCAGCAGCGGGGGACAGGGGACATACAATGAGCAGTTCTTC
CASSGGQGTYNEQFF
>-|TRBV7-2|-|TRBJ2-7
TGTGCCAGCAGCTTAGGGAGGAAATTCCTAGAGCAGTACTTC
CASSLGRKFLEQYF
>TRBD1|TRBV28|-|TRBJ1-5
TGTGCCAGCAGTCCTTCAGGACAGGGGGAGCATCAGCCCCAGCATTTT
CASSPSGQGEHQPQHF
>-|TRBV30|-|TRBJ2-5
TGTGCCTTGACAGGATACCCCCTTCAAGAGACCCAGTACTTC
CALTGYPLQETQYF
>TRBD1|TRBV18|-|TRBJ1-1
TGTGCCAGCTCACCACCGGGAAAAACAGGGGGAAACACTGAAGCTTTCTTT
CASSPPGKTGGNTEAFF
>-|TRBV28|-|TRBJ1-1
TGTGCCACCCTAGAGGGAGGTAGCACTGAAGCTTTCTTT
CATLEGGSTEAFF
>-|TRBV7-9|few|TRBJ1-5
TGTGCCAGCAGTCCTGACGGGTTCAACCAGCCCCAGCATTTT
CASSPDGFNQPQHF
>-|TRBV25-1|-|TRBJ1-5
TGTGCCAGCAGTGAACGGGGGGGTCAGCCCCAGCATTTT
CASSERGGQPQHF
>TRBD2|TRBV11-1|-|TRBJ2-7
TGTGCCAGCAGCTCCTCAGCGGGAGGCCCCCTCTCCTACGAGCAGTACTTC
CASSSSAGGPLSYEQYF
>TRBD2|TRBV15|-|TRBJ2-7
TGTGCCACCAGCAACCCTTCCGGGACTAGCGGGAGAATATCCTACGAGCAGTACTTC
CATSNPSGTSGRISYEQYF
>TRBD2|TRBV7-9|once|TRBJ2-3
TGTGCCAGCAGCAGAATAGCGGGGGGGTTGAAGTATTTT
CASSRIAGGLKYF
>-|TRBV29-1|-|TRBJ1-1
TGCAGCGTTGAAGAGAGGGTGGGGAACACTGAAGCTTTCTTT
CSVEERVGNTEAFF
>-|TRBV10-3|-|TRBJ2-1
TGTGCCATCAGTGGAGGCCAGGGAAGCAATGAGCAGTTCTTC
CAISGGQGSNEQFF
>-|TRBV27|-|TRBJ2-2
TGTGCCAGCAGTTTCTCGAGCACCGGGGAGCTGTTTTTT
CASSFSSTGELFF
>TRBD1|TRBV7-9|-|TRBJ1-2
TGTGCCAGCAGCTTAAACAGGGGGGGCCATGGCTACACCTTC
CASSLNRGGHGYTF
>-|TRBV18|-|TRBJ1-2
TGTGCCAGCTCACCGGCGGGGTACTATGGCTACACCTTC
CASSPAGYYGYTF